These 16 T cell receptor beta chains were all obtained from the same sample, sequenced in a study of OX40 agonist ivuxolimab in advanced cancers. Profiling relied on immunoSEQ multiplex PCR, and the TCRdb table lists in-frame clones only, not all of them. This sample has 15,000 to 25,000 clones, with roughly three quarters found just once. The sample consisted of CD4+ or CD8+ T cells sorted from blood, taken in a trial of the OX40 agonist ivuxolimab. These TCRs come from an adult with an advanced solid tumor such as melanoma, head and neck, liver or kidney cancer.

The chain employs TRBV6-5 and TRBJ1-1, with no clear D. V lost 2 bases to trimming and J lost 8 bases, with 15 bases between them. The CDR3 sequence is 14 residues long. Per the germline V gene, CDR1 is MNHEY and CDR2 is SVGAGI. Here the CDR3 reads CASSYTIFQVEAFF. CDR3 in DNA: TGTGCCAGCAGTTACACGATCTTCCAGGTCGAAGCTTTCTTT.

The gene calls are TRBV10-3 and TRBJ1-4; D possibly corresponds to TRBD1 (6 bases). The CDR3 spans 15 residues. V was clipped by 6 bases and J by 5 bases, with 16 bases between them. Germline V gives CDR1 ENHRY, CDR2 SYGVKD. The CDR3 is CAISDPGQNNEKLFF. In DNA form, the CDR3 reads TGTGCCATCAGCGATCCCGGACAGAACAATGAAAAACTGTTTTTT.

The chain is built from TRBV4-3 and TRBJ1-1; tentative D call: TRBD1 (5 bases). Trimming cost V 2 bases and J 4 bases, with 14 bases left between them. Looked up from germline, CDR1 is LGHNA and CDR2 is YSLEER. The CDR3 sequence is 15 residues long. The CDR3 sequence is CASSQNEGRSTEAFF. CDR3 nucleotide sequence: TGCGCCAGCAGCCAAAACGAGGGGCGGTCCACTGAAGCTTTCTTT.

This chain links TRBV7-2 with TRBJ2-3, with 11 nucleotides matching TRBD2. Trimming cost V 6 bases and J 6 bases; bases outside gene matches: 8. This CDR3 comprises 15 residues. Germline V CDR1 and CDR2: SGHTA, FQGNSA. The CDR3 DNA sequence: TGTGCCAGCAGTCGAGGTAGCGGGGGGGTGGATACGCAGTATTTT. Translated: CASSRGSGGVDTQYF. The complete variable domain, with remaining parts taken from reference TRBV7-2 and TRBJ2-3, reads GAGVSQSPSNKVTEKGKDVELRCDPISGHTALYWYRQSLGQGLEFLIYFQGNSAPDKSGLPSDRFSAERTGGSVSTLTIQRTQQEDSAVYLCASSRGSGGVDTQYFGPGTRLTVL.

CDR3 sequence reads: CASGQTGGSETQYF. The DNA for the CDR3 is TGTGCCAGCGGACAAACAGGGGGCTCGGAGACCCAGTACTTC. V is TRBV27 and J is TRBJ2-5; 9 bases map to TRBD1. CDR1 is MNHEY, CDR2 SMNVEV, per germline (reference sequence). The CDR3 has 14 amino acids. V shed 8 bases and J 5 bases; nucleotides not matched to a gene: 9.

The rearrangement links TRBV7-8 to TRBJ1-1; no clear D. Trimming cost V 5 bases and J 1 base, with 8 bases left between them. Germline CDR1 reads SGHVS; CDR2 reads FQNEAQ. The CDR3 totals 13 residues. CDR3 region: CASSLRSNTEAFF. CDR3 DNA: TGTGCCAGCAGCCTTCGATCGAACACTGAAGCTTTCTTT.

CDR3 DNA: TGTGCCAGCAGCCCAACCCGACAGGGGGTGTTGGAGACCCAGTACTTC. Encoded protein: CASSPTRQGVLETQYF. This chain links TRBV7-2 with TRBJ2-5; 9 nucleotides agree with TRBD1. In germline, CDR1 is SGHTA, CDR2 FQGNSA. J lost 5 bases, V lost 5 bases, and 12 bases had no gene match. This CDR3 comprises 16 residues.

The V call is TRBV4-3, the J call TRBJ2-7; 8 positions match TRBD2. Unmatched junction bases numbered 6, after V lost 0 bases and J lost 2 bases. The CDR3 contains 16 residues. Germline CDR1 and CDR2: LGHNA and YSLEER. CDR3 coding DNA: TGCGCCAGCAGCCAAGATATGGCGGGGGGTACCTACGAGCAGTACTTC. Its translation is CASSQDMAGGTYEQYF.

CDR3 sequence reads: CASSYSLMTGELFF. In DNA, the CDR3 is TGTGCCAGCAGTTACTCGCTAATGACCGGGGAGCTGTTTTTT. The chain employs TRBV6-6 and TRBJ2-2; D not resolved. This CDR3 is 14 amino acids long. Trimming cost V 0 bases and J 5 bases, with 7 bases left between them. From germline, CDR1 is MNHNY and CDR2 SVGAGI (reference sequence).

Details on this clone: This may come from a read error, since a much larger clone is one base off. The chain employs TRBV2 and TRBJ1-2; no clear D. The germline V gene has CDR1 SNHLY and CDR2 FYNNEI. The length of the CDR3 is 12 residues. In nucleotides, the CDR3 is TGTGCCAGCAGTGCCTCGGGGTATGACTACACCTTC. It codes for CASSASGYDYTF.

This sequence joins TRBV28 and TRBJ1-1; D ambiguous. Germline CDR1 MDHEN, CDR2 SYDVKM. V lost 4 bases, J lost 1 base, and 7 bases lay in between. The CDR3 contains 13 residues. Written as DNA, the CDR3 is TGTGCCAGCAGTTCCGGGCCGAACACTGAAGCTTTCTTT. The encoded protein is CASSSGPNTEAFF.

V and J are TRBV7-9 and TRBJ2-1; a possible D gene is TRBD2 (6 bases). The germline V and J ends were trimmed by 3 bases and 2 bases, with 8 bases remaining between them. Germline CDR1 reads SEHNR; CDR2 reads FQNEAQ (reference sequence). The CDR3 runs 14 residues. CDR3 sequence reads: CASSFGGPYNEQFF. In nucleotides, the CDR3 is TGTGCCAGCAGCTTCGGGGGTCCCTACAATGAGCAGTTCTTC.

This chain links TRBV19 with TRBJ2-1, with D perhaps given as TRBD1 or TRBD2 (5 bases each). The V end lost 11 bases, the J end lost 2 bases, and 13 bases lay between the germline ends. CDR3 length equals 13 residues. Germline CDR1 and CDR2: LNHDA and SQIVND (reference sequence). The CDR3 protein is CAAGATPYNEQFF. Here the CDR3 DNA reads TGTGCCGCCGGGGCTACTCCCTACAATGAGCAGTTCTTC.

V and J are TRBV2 and TRBJ1-1; 9 bases agree with TRBD1. In germline, CDR1 is SNHLY, CDR2 FYNNEI. Losses at the gene ends were 5 bases for V and 4 bases for J; bases not matched to a gene: 5. The CDR3 extends over 14 amino acids. The chain's CDR3 is CASSQSQGATEAFF. CDR3 DNA sequence: TGTGCCAGCAGTCAATCACAGGGGGCCACTGAAGCTTTCTTT.

Details on this clone: Germline and junction disagree at one end, which may indicate a read error. The chain joins TRBV7-9 to TRBJ1-6; D unresolved. This CDR3 has 15 amino acids. Germline CDR1 reads SEHNR; CDR2 reads FQNEAQ (reference sequence). CDR3 region: CASSQDSSVGSPLHF. The CDR3 nucleotides are TGCGCCAGCAGCCAAGATAGCAGTGTGGGCTCACCCCTCCACTTT. The whole variable domain, filled in from reference TRBV7-9 and TRBJ1-6, reads DTGVSQNPRHKITKRGQNVTFRCDPISEHNRLYWYRQTLGQGPEFLTYFQNEAQLEKSRLLSDRFSAERPKGSFSTLEIQRTEQGDSAMYLCASSQDSSVGSPLHFGNGTRLTVT.

This chain's CDR3 is CASGDPDQETQYF. CDR3 DNA sequence: TGTGCCAGTGGGGACCCGGACCAAGAGACCCAGTACTTC. The chain joins TRBV19 to TRBJ2-5; D could derive from TRBD1 or TRBD2 (5 bases each). Trimming pared 8 bases from V and 0 bases from J, leaving 10 bases between. Germline values: CDR1 LNHDA, CDR2 SQIVND (reference sequence). CDR3 length: 13 residues.